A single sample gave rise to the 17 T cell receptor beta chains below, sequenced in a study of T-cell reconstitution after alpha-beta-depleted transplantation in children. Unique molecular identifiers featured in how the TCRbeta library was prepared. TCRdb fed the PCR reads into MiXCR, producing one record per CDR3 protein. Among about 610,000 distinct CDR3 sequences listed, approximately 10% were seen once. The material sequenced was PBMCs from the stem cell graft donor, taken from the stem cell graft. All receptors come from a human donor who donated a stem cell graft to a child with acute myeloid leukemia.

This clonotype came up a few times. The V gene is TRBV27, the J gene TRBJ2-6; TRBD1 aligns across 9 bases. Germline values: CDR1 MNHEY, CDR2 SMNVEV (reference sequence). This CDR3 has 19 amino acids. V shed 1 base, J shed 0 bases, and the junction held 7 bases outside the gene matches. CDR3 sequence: CASSLFTGGTISGANVLTF. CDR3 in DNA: TGTGCCAGCAGTTTATTCACAGGGGGCACGATCTCTGGGGCCAACGTCCTGACTTTC. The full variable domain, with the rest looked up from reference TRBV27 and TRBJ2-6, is EAQVTQNPRYLITVTGKKLTVTCSQNMNHEYMSWYRQDPGLGLRQIYYSMNVEVTDKGDVPEGYKVSRKEKRNFPLILESPSPNQTSLYFCASSLFTGGTISGANVLTFGAGSRLTVL.

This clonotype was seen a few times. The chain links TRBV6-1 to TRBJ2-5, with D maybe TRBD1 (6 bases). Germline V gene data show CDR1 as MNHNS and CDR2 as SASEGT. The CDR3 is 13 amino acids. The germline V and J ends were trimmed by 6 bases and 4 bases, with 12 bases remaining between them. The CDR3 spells CASSVDRRETQYF. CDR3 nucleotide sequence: TGTGCCAGCAGCGTCGACAGGAGAGAGACCCAGTACTTC.

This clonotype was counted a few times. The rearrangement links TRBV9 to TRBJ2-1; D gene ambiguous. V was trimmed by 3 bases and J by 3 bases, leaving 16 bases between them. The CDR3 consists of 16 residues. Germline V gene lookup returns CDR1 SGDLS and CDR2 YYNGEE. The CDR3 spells CASSARRRSDYNEQFF. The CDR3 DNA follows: TGTGCCAGCAGCGCCCGAAGGCGTTCGGACTACAATGAGCAGTTCTTC. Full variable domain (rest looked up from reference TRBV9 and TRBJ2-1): DSGVTQTPKHLITATGQRVTLRCSPRSGDLSVYWYQQSLDQGLQFLIQYYNGEERAKGNILERFSAQQFPDLHSELNLSSLELGDSALYFCASSARRRSDYNEQFFGPGTRLTVL.

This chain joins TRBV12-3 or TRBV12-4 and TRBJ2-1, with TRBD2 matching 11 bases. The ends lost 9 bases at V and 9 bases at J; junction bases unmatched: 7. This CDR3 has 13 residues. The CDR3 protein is CASQTSGIREQFF. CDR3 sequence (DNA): TGTGCCAGTCAGACTAGCGGGATTCGTGAGCAGTTCTTC.

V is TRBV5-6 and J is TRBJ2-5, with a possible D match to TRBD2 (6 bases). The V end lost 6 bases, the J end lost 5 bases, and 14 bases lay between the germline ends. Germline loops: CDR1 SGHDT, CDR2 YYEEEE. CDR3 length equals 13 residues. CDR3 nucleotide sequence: TGTGCCAGCACCCCGGGCCGGGGGGAGACCCAGTACTTC. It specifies CASTPGRGETQYF.

This CDR3 is CSARVGESHQETQYF. CDR3 coding DNA: TGCAGTGCTAGAGTAGGGGAGAGCCACCAAGAGACCCAGTACTTC. The chain carries TRBV20-1 and TRBJ2-5; D might be TRBD1 or TRBD2, each matching 5 bases. Trimming removed 1 base at V and 0 bases at J, with 12 bases between. CDR1 and CDR2 (germline): DFQATT, SNEGSKA (reference sequence). This CDR3 has 15 amino acids.

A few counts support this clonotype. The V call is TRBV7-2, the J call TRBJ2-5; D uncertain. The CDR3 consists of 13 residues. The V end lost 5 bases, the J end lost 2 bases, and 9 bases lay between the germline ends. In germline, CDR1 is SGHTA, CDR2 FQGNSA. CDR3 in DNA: TGTGCCAGCAGCCCCAACCTTCAAGAGACCCAGTACTTC. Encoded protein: CASSPNLQETQYF. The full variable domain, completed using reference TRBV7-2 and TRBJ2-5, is GAGVSQSPSNKVTEKGKDVELRCDPISGHTALYWYRQSLGQGLEFLIYFQGNSAPDKSGLPSDRFSAERTGGSVSTLTIQRTQQEDSAVYLCASSPNLQETQYFGPGTRLLVL.

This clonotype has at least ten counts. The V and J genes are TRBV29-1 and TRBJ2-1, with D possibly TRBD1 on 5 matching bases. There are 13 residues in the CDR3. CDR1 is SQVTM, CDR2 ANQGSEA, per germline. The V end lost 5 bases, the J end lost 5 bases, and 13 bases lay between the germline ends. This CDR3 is CSVPLQGHNEQFF. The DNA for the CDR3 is TGCAGCGTTCCCCTTCAGGGCCACAATGAGCAGTTCTTC.

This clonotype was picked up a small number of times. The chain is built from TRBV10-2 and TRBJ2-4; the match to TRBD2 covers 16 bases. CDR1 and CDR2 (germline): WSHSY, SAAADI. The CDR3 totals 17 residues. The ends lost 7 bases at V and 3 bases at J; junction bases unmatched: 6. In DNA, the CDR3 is TGCGCCAGCAAGGGACTAGCGGGAGGGCCGGGCAAAAACATTCAGTACTTC. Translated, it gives CASKGLAGGPGKNIQYF.

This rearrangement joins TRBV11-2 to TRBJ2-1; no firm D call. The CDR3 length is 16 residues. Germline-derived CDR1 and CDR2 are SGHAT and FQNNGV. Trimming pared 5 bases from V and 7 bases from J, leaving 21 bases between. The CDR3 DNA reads TGTGCCAGCAGCAACCTGTCGGAAGCCTGGCCGAATGAGCAGTTCTTC. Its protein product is CASSNLSEAWPNEQFF.

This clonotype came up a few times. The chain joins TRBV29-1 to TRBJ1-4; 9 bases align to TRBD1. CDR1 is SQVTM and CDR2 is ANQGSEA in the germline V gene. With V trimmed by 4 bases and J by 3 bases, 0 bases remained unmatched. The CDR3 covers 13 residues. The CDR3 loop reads CSVGDRANEKLFF. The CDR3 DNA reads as TGCAGCGTTGGGGACAGGGCTAATGAAAAACTGTTTTTT. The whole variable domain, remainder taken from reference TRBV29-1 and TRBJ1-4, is SAVISQKPSRDICQRGTSLTIQCQVDSQVTMMFWYRQQPGQSLTLIATANQGSEATYESGFVIDKFPISRPNLTFSTLTVSNMSPEDSSIYLCSVGDRANEKLFFGSGTQLSVL.

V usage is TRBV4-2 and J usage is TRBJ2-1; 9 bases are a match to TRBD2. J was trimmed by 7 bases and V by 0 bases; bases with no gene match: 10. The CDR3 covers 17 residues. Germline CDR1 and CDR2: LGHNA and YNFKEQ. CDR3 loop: CASSQEPTSGRKNEQFF. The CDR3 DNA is TGTGCCAGCAGCCAAGAACCCACCAGCGGGAGGAAGAATGAGCAGTTCTTC.

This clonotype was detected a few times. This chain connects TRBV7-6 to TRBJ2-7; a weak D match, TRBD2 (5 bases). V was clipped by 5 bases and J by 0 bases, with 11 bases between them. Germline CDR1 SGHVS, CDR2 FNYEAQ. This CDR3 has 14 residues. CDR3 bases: TGTGCCAGCAGCCCTCGGGGTTACTCCTACGAGCAGTACTTC. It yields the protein CASSPRGYSYEQYF.

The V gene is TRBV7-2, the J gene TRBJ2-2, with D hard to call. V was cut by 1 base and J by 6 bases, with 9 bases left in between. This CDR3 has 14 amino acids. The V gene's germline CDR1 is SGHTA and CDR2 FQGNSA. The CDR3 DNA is TGTGCCAGCAGCTTAGAAGCGTTCGCCGGGGAGCTGTTTTTT. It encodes CASSLEAFAGELFF.

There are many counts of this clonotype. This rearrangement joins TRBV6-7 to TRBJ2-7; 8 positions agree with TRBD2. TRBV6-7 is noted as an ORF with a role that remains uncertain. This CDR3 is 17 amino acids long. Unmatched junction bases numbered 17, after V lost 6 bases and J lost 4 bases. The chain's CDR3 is CASSWSSGIAFTYEQYF. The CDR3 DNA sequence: TGTGCCAGCAGCTGGAGTAGCGGGATAGCCTTCACGTACGAGCAGTACTTC.

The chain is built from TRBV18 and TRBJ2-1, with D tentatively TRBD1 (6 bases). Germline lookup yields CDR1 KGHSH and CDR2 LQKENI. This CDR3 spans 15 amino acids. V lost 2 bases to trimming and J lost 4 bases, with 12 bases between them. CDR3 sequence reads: CASSPRQEKYNEQFF. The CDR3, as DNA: TGTGCCAGCTCACCAAGACAGGAGAAATACAATGAGCAGTTCTTC.

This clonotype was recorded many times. CDR3 residues: CASSLVRGETEAFF. The DNA of the CDR3 is TGTGCCAGCAGCTTAGTAAGGGGGGAGACTGAAGCTTTCTTT. The rearrangement uses TRBV7-8 and TRBJ1-1; tentatively, D is TRBD1 (6 bases). The V gene's germline CDR1 is SGHVS and CDR2 FQNEAQ. With 1 base removed from V and 5 bases from J, the gap between germline ends came to 11 bases. The CDR3 loop spans 14 amino acids. Full variable domain (remainder filled in from reference TRBV7-8 and TRBJ1-1): GAGVSQSPRYKVAKRGQDVALRCDPISGHVSLFWYQQALGQGPEFLTYFQNEAQLDKSGLPSDRFFAERPEGSVSTLKIQRTQQEDSAVYLCASSLVRGETEAFFGQGTRLTVV.